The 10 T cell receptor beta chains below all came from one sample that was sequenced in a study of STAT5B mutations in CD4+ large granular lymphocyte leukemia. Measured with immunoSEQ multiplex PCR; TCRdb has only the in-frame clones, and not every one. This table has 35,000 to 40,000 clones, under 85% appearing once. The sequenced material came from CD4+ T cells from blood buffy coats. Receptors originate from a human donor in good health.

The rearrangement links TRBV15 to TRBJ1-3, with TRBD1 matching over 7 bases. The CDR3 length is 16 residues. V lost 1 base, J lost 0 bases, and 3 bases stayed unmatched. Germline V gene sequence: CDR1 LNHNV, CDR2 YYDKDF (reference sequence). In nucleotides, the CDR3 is TGTGCCACCAGCAGAGGGGACAGCTTCTCTGGAAACACCATATATTTT. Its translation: CATSRGDSFSGNTIYF.

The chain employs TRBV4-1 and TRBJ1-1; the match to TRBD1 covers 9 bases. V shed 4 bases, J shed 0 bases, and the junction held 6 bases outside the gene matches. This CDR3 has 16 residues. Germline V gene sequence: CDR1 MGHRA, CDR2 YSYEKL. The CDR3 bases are TGCGCCAGCAGCCCCGGGACAGGGACGATGAACACTGAAGCTTTCTTT. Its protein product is CASSPGTGTMNTEAFF.

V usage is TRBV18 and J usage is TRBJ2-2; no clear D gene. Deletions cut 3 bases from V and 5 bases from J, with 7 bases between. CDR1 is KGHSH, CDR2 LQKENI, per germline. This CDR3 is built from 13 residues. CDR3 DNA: TGTGCCAGCTCACCGGTCCGGACCGGGGAGCTGTTTTTT. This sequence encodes CASSPVRTGELFF.

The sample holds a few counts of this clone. In nucleotides, the CDR3 is TGCAGCGTTGGAGGTGGGACAGGGCACGAAAAACTGTTTTTT. Its translation: CSVGGGTGHEKLFF. V usage is TRBV29-1 and J usage is TRBJ1-4; 9 positions match TRBD1. V lost 4 bases, J lost 8 bases, and 8 bases stayed unmatched. CDR1 is SQVTM, CDR2 ANQGSEA, per germline. The CDR3 is made up of 14 amino acids.

The chain's CDR3 is CASLGGGPYNEQFF. The CDR3 DNA is TGTGCCAGCTTAGGCGGGGGGCCCTACAATGAGCAGTTCTTC. The chain links TRBV28 to TRBJ2-1; 8 bases match TRBD2. The J segment lost 2 bases and the V segment lost 8 bases, leaving 5 bases of the junction unmatched. Per the germline V gene, CDR1 is MDHEN and CDR2 is SYDVKM. The CDR3 consists of 14 residues.

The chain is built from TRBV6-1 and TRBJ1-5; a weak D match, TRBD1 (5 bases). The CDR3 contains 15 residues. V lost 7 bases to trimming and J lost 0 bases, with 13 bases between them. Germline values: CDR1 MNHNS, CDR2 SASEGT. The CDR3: CASTPGGGSNQPQHF. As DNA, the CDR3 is TGTGCCAGCACCCCCGGTGGGGGTAGCAATCAGCCCCAGCATTTT.

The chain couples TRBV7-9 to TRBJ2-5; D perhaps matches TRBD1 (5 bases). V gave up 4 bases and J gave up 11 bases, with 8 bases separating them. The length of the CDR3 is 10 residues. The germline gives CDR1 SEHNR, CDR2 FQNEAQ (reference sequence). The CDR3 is CASSSTEQYF. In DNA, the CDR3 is TGTGCCAGCAGCTCGACAGAGCAGTACTTC.

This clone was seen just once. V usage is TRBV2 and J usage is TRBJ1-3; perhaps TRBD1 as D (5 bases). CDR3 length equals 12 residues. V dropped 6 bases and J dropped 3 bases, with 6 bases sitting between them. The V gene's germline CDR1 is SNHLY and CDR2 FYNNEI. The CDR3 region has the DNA TGTGCCAGCAGAGGGGATGGAAACACCATATATTTT. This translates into CASRGDGNTIYF.

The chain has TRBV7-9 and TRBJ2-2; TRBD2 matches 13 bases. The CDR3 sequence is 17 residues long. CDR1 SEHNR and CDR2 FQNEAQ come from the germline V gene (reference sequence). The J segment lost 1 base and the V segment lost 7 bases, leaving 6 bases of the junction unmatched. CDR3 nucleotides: TGTGCCAGCACCGGACTAGCGGGGGCCAGGAACACCGGGGAGCTGTTTTTT. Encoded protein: CASTGLAGARNTGELFF.

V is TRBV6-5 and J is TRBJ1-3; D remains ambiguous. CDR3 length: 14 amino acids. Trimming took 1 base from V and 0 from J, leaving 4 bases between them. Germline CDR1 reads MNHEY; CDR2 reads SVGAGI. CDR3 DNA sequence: TGTGCCAGCAGTTACTTGGCCTCTGGAAACACCATATATTTT. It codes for CASSYLASGNTIYF.